This TCR beta chain originates from a study of shared clonotypes between healthy human individuals. The naive CD8 population came from CD45RO-negative cells selected for CCR7, without terminally differentiated effector memory CD45RA+ cells. Each of the donors was a healthy adult who was HIV-negative and had not had a recent acute infection or vaccination. General study results and limits: Larger richness was generally estimated for naive than memory subsets.

Germline V gene lookup returns CDR1 SEHNR and CDR2 FQNEAQ (reference sequence). The trim removed 3 bases at V and 5 bases at J, leaving 15 bases unmatched. The CDR3 loop spans 18 amino acids. Sorted-subset replicate PCR reactions contained about 200 ng DNA, corresponding to 29,000 or so T cell genomes. Libraries were prepared by immunoSEQ multiplex PCR; TCRdb keeps only in-frame clonotypes and omits some of them. The repertoire holds millions of clones, with about 95% as singletons. Concerning this clone itself: Antigen: not known.

V gene TRBV7-9 combines with J gene TRBJ2-5; 10 bases align to TRBD2. This sequence was found in a man aged 18 to 29 in good health. Material for sequencing was naive CD8+ T cells sorted from blood. CDR3 region: CASSFKLGQREGLETQYF. CDR3 sequence (DNA): TGTGCCAGCAGCTTCAAGCTAGGCCAGCGGGAGGGCCTGGAGACCCAGTACTTC.